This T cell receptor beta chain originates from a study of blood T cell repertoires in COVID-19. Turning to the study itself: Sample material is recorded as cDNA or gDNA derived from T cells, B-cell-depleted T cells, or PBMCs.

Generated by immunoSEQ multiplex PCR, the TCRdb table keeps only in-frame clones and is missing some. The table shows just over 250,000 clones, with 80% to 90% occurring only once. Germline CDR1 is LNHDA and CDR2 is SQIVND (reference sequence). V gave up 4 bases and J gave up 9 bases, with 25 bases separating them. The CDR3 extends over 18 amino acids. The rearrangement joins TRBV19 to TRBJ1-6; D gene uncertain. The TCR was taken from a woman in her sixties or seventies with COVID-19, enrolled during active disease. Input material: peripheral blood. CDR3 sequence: CASSTSETFNTFRSPLHF. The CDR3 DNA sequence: TGTGCCAGTAGTACCTCGGAGACTTTCAATACCTTTCGTTCACCCCTCCACTTT. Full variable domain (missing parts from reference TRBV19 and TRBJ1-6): DGGITQSPKYLFRKEGQNVTLSCEQNLNHDAMYWYRQDPGQGLRLIYYSQIVNDFQKGDIAEGYSVSREKKESFPLTVTSAQKNPTAFYLCASSTSETFNTFRSPLHFGNGTRLTVT.